The entry below gives a single T cell receptor beta chain sequence along with its context. A much larger clonotype is one base distant, so this may be a read error. Trimming left V 6 bases short and J 0 bases short, with 15 bases between. Germline loops: CDR1 MDHEN, CDR2 SYDVKM. CDR3 size: 15 residues. The data stem from a study of tumor and adjacent non-tumor tissue in lung cancer. As for the study in general: Samples averaged about 4.3 million productive TCRbeta reads each.

A modified ARM-PCR protocol with three rounds of nested PCR amplified TCRbeta. One entry per CDR3 protein, called by TCRdb with MiXCR from the multiplex PCR reads. This sample has about 98,000 distinct CDR3 sequences, with 75% to 85% found just once. This sample's RNA came from whole unsorted tissue. Distant lung tissue was collected more than 3 cm away from the tumor edge. The V and J genes are TRBV28 and TRBJ2-7; D is possibly TRBD2 (6 bases). The receptor was isolated from a man aged 55 to 70 with small cell lung cancer. Material: distant non-tumor lung tissue. Here the CDR3 reads CASRKGLSRSYEQYF. The CDR3 DNA follows: TGTGCCAGCAGGAAGGGACTTAGCCGCTCCTACGAGCAGTACTTC.